The rows below give T cell receptor beta chains drawn from one sample of a study of tumor-infiltrating lymphocytes in primary liver carcinoma. From the multiplex PCR reads, TCRdb called clonotypes with MiXCR, one entry per CDR3 protein. The sample records about 300,000 distinct CDR3 sequences, approximately 60% being singletons. Sequenced: peripheral blood. Receptors were obtained from a man aged 40-55 years with primary liver carcinoma and hepatitis B virus infection. The CDR3 runs from the conserved cysteine through the conserved F or W. The order of the fields is D gene, J gene, clone size, V gene, CDR3 protein. D genes are given only for firm matches. Where a row states a size, it is once, few, many or the class of an expanded clone; other rows omit it.

d_call: .
j_call: TRBJ2-7
clone_size: .
v_call: TRBV11-1
cdr3_aa: CAGSFVTPGGYEQYF

d_call: .
j_call: TRBJ2-1
clone_size: many
v_call: TRBV12-3/TRBV12-4
cdr3_aa: CASSFTWDNEQFF

d_call: .
j_call: TRBJ2-7
clone_size: few
v_call: TRBV18
cdr3_aa: CASSPPTSEQYF

d_call: .
j_call: TRBJ2-2
clone_size: .
v_call: TRBV11-2
cdr3_aa: CAGSLVTYTGELFF

d_call: .
j_call: TRBJ1-6
clone_size: once
v_call: TRBV11-1
cdr3_aa: CASSRTPVLPLHF

d_call: .
j_call: TRBJ2-7
clone_size: many
v_call: TRBV11-1
cdr3_aa: CASSLAAGIPSYEQYF

d_call: TRBD2
j_call: TRBJ2-1
clone_size: once
v_call: TRBV4-3
cdr3_aa: CASNQGASGGTEQFF

d_call: .
j_call: TRBJ2-4
clone_size: .
v_call: TRBV4-2
cdr3_aa: CASGHLRGGGAPGAKNIQYF

d_call: .
j_call: TRBJ1-5
clone_size: .
v_call: TRBV4-1
cdr3_aa: CASGQAEQGDQPQHF

d_call: .
j_call: TRBJ2-4
clone_size: .
v_call: TRBV11-1
cdr3_aa: CTSSRLGGGDIHYF

d_call: TRBD2
j_call: TRBJ2-5
clone_size: .
v_call: TRBV7-9
cdr3_aa: CASSRPTSGISAETQYF

d_call: TRBD2
j_call: TRBJ2-5
clone_size: .
v_call: TRBV11-2
cdr3_aa: CASRPGLAGNQETQYF

d_call: .
j_call: TRBJ1-2
clone_size: many
v_call: TRBV12-3/TRBV12-4
cdr3_aa: CASSPTGPTNYGYTF

d_call: .
j_call: TRBJ2-5
clone_size: many
v_call: TRBV6-7
cdr3_aa: CASSRRLLGGEETQYF

d_call: TRBD2
j_call: TRBJ2-1
clone_size: many
v_call: TRBV6-1
cdr3_aa: CAGRGSGSFNEQFF

d_call: .
j_call: TRBJ2-2
clone_size: .
v_call: TRBV30
cdr3_aa: CARSGRIANTWELFF

d_call: .
j_call: TRBJ2-2
clone_size: many
v_call: TRBV29-1
cdr3_aa: CSVEDVQNTGELFF

d_call: TRBD2
j_call: TRBJ2-1
clone_size: many
v_call: TRBV12-3/TRBV12-4
cdr3_aa: CASSPGLAGGWEQFF

d_call: TRBD1
j_call: TRBJ2-5
clone_size: .
v_call: TRBV7-9
cdr3_aa: CASRHRGSETRYF

d_call: TRBD1
j_call: TRBJ2-1
clone_size: once
v_call: TRBV6-6
cdr3_aa: CASSYGDRVGERFF

d_call: TRBD2
j_call: TRBJ2-2
clone_size: .
v_call: TRBV11-1
cdr3_aa: CANSLAGGPNTGELFF

d_call: .
j_call: TRBJ2-7
clone_size: .
v_call: TRBV11-2
cdr3_aa: CASSLRPSELSSYELYF

d_call: TRBD1
j_call: TRBJ1-6
clone_size: .
v_call: TRBV6-5
cdr3_aa: CASSYGGQGGSPLHF

d_call: TRBD1
j_call: TRBJ1-2
clone_size: .
v_call: TRBV28
cdr3_aa: CASSRPGGDYDYTF

d_call: TRBD2
j_call: TRBJ2-1
clone_size: many
v_call: TRBV4-3
cdr3_aa: CASSQEVSGSSYNEQFF

d_call: .
j_call: TRBJ2-1
clone_size: .
v_call: TRBV6-5
cdr3_aa: CASSRARPGSSYNERFF

d_call: .
j_call: TRBJ2-7
clone_size: .
v_call: TRBV28
cdr3_aa: CSSSFYPGSSYEQYF

d_call: TRBD2
j_call: TRBJ2-3
clone_size: many
v_call: TRBV29-1
cdr3_aa: CSVEDPWTKAGGTDTQYF

d_call: .
j_call: TRBJ2-7
clone_size: .
v_call: TRBV11-2
cdr3_aa: CASRRGQGSGEQYF

d_call: .
j_call: TRBJ2-2
clone_size: many
v_call: TRBV6-5
cdr3_aa: CASRDFNTGELFF

d_call: TRBD1
j_call: TRBJ2-7
clone_size: .
v_call: TRBV7-9
cdr3_aa: CASRQQGASYEQYF

d_call: .
j_call: TRBJ2-2
clone_size: once
v_call: TRBV30
cdr3_aa: CAWNTGSPNTGELFF

d_call: TRBD2
j_call: TRBJ2-1
clone_size: .
v_call: TRBV7-3
cdr3_aa: CARGLAGGLCEQFF

d_call: TRBD1
j_call: TRBJ2-5
clone_size: .
v_call: TRBV7-8
cdr3_aa: CASSLAGTGTQTQYF

d_call: TRBD1
j_call: TRBJ2-1
clone_size: once
v_call: TRBV5-4
cdr3_aa: CANRPDRGNEQFF

d_call: .
j_call: TRBJ1-3
clone_size: few
v_call: TRBV7-9
cdr3_aa: CASSLTAVSGNTIYF

d_call: .
j_call: TRBJ2-1
clone_size: many
v_call: TRBV29-1
cdr3_aa: CSSSSAYNEQFF

d_call: TRBD1
j_call: TRBJ2-2
clone_size: .
v_call: TRBV5-4
cdr3_aa: CASSFTGGRDVELFF

d_call: .
j_call: TRBJ2-5
clone_size: .
v_call: TRBV30
cdr3_aa: CAWRAGGTQYF

d_call: TRBD1
j_call: TRBJ2-7
clone_size: .
v_call: TRBV5-1
cdr3_aa: CASSLGVDRGVYEQYF

d_call: TRBD1
j_call: TRBJ2-2
clone_size: .
v_call: TRBV11-1
cdr3_aa: CVSSFDRAWTGELFF

d_call: TRBD1
j_call: TRBJ1-2
clone_size: .
v_call: TRBV6-5
cdr3_aa: CANRRDREDGYTF

d_call: .
j_call: TRBJ2-4
clone_size: medium-sized
v_call: TRBV11-2
cdr3_aa: CASSLVIGAMENIQYF

d_call: TRBD2
j_call: TRBJ2-5
clone_size: once
v_call: TRBV2
cdr3_aa: CASSRLAAGYETQYF

d_call: .
j_call: TRBJ1-1
clone_size: .
v_call: TRBV30
cdr3_aa: CAWSVNRGKGAEAFF

d_call: .
j_call: TRBJ1-1
clone_size: .
v_call: TRBV10-2
cdr3_aa: CASSDEPVTEAFF

d_call: .
j_call: TRBJ2-1
clone_size: .
v_call: TRBV4-1
cdr3_aa: CASSQVSGAPFF

d_call: TRBD2
j_call: TRBJ2-7
clone_size: .
v_call: TRBV24-1
cdr3_aa: CATASGPYEQYF

d_call: .
j_call: TRBJ2-7
clone_size: many
v_call: TRBV6-1
cdr3_aa: CASGRDPTYEQYF

d_call: .
j_call: TRBJ2-7
clone_size: few
v_call: TRBV7-9
cdr3_aa: CASSLAEVREQYF

d_call: TRBD1
j_call: TRBJ1-2
clone_size: .
v_call: TRBV6-5
cdr3_aa: CASKKGQLNYGYTF

d_call: .
j_call: TRBJ1-5
clone_size: .
v_call: TRBV30
cdr3_aa: CAWSTHGAGQPQHF

d_call: .
j_call: TRBJ1-2
clone_size: .
v_call: TRBV7-9
cdr3_aa: CASSFGQSENYGYTF